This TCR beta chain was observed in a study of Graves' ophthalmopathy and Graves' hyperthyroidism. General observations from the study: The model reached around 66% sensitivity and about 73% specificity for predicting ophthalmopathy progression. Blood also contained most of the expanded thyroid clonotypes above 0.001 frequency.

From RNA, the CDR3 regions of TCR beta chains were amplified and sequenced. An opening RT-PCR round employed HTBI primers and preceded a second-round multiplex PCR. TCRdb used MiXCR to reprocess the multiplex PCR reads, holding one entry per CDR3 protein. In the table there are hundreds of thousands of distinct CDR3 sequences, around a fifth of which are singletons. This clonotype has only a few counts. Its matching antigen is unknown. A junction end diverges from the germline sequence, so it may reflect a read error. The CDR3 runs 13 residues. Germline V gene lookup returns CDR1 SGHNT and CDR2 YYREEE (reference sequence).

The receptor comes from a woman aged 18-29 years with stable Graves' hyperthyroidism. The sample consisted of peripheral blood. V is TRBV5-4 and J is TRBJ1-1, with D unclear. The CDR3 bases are TGTGCCAGCAGCCTCGAGGTGCAGACTGAAGCTTGCTTT. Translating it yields CASSLEVQTEACF.